The rows below give T cell receptor beta chains drawn from one sample of a study of T-cell reconstitution after alpha-beta-depleted transplantation in children. MiXCR was run by TCRdb on the PCR reads, yielding one entry per CDR3 protein. This table holds fewer than 550,000 distinct CDR3 sequences, about 10% found once. This specimen consisted of PBMCs, obtained before TCRalphabeta/CD19-depleted stem cell transplant. These receptors all come from a child aged 2-15 years with inherited bone marrow failure, due to receive a stem cell transplant. CDR3s include the opening cysteine and the closing phenylalanine or tryptophan. The order of the fields is V gene, J gene, clone size, D gene, CDR3 protein, CDR3 DNA. A D gene is named only where the DNA matches it firmly. The size entry is marked missing in some rows and otherwise reads once, few, many or a size class.

V gene: TRBV2
J gene: TRBJ1-1
clone size: .
D gene: .
CDR3 protein: CASSSRMNTEAFF
CDR3 DNA: TGTGCCAGCAGTAGCAGGATGAACACTGAAGCTTTCTTT

V gene: TRBV7-8
J gene: TRBJ2-7
clone size: many
D gene: TRBD1
CDR3 protein: CASSLRQGPFYEQYF
CDR3 DNA: TGTGCCAGCAGCTTACGACAGGGGCCTTTTTACGAGCAGTACTTC

V gene: TRBV5-1
J gene: TRBJ2-5
clone size: few
D gene: .
CDR3 protein: CASTEPGLGETQYF
CDR3 DNA: TGCGCCAGCACCGAACCGGGCCTTGGGGAGACCCAGTACTTC

V gene: TRBV7-2
J gene: TRBJ2-6
clone size: few
D gene: TRBD1
CDR3 protein: CASSSPGQGSGANVLTF
CDR3 DNA: TGTGCCAGCAGCTCGCCGGGACAGGGCTCTGGGGCCAACGTCCTGACTTTC

V gene: TRBV7-9
J gene: TRBJ1-1
clone size: many
D gene: .
CDR3 protein: CASSHGKNTEAFF
CDR3 DNA: TGTGCCAGCAGCCATGGGAAGAACACTGAAGCTTTCTTT

V gene: TRBV28
J gene: TRBJ1-2
clone size: many
D gene: .
CDR3 protein: CASSPLPLGYTF
CDR3 DNA: TGTGCCAGCAGTCCACTCCCCCTCGGCTACACCTTC

V gene: TRBV5-5
J gene: TRBJ2-2
clone size: many
D gene: .
CDR3 protein: CASSLGPGPGELFF
CDR3 DNA: TGTGCCAGCAGCTTGGGACCGGGCCCCGGGGAGCTGTTTTTT

V gene: TRBV2
J gene: TRBJ2-3
clone size: few
D gene: TRBD2
CDR3 protein: CASSRPGLALTSTDTQYF
CDR3 DNA: TGTGCCAGCAGCAGGCCGGGACTAGCGCTTACTAGCACAGATACGCAGTATTTT

V gene: TRBV20-1
J gene: TRBJ2-3
clone size: many
D gene: .
CDR3 protein: CSAEYGDTQYF
CDR3 DNA: TGCAGTGCGGAATATGGGGATACGCAGTATTTT

V gene: TRBV7-2
J gene: TRBJ1-5
clone size: many
D gene: .
CDR3 protein: CASSLAVNSNQPQHF
CDR3 DNA: TGTGCCAGCAGCTTAGCCGTAAATAGCAATCAGCCCCAGCATTTT

V gene: TRBV6-5
J gene: TRBJ1-1
clone size: few
D gene: TRBD1
CDR3 protein: CASSYRWTGEAFF
CDR3 DNA: TGTGCCAGCAGTTACCGCTGGACAGGGGAAGCTTTCTTT

V gene: TRBV20-1
J gene: TRBJ2-7
clone size: many
D gene: .
CDR3 protein: CSARDVEQAYEQYF
CDR3 DNA: TGCAGTGCTAGAGATGTGGAACAGGCCTACGAGCAGTACTTC

V gene: TRBV20-1
J gene: TRBJ2-3
clone size: .
D gene: .
CDR3 protein: CSAQSQSRQDTQYF
CDR3 DNA: TGCAGTGCCCAATCACAAAGTCGTCAAGATACGCAGTATTTT

V gene: TRBV7-9
J gene: TRBJ2-5
clone size: many
D gene: TRBD1
CDR3 protein: CASSHGQGKETQYF
CDR3 DNA: TGTGCCAGCAGCCACGGACAGGGGAAAGAGACCCAGTACTTC

V gene: TRBV7-2
J gene: TRBJ1-3
clone size: few
D gene: .
CDR3 protein: CASSPDGLSGNTIYF
CDR3 DNA: TGTGCCAGCAGTCCCGACGGCCTCTCTGGAAACACCATATATTTT

V gene: TRBV28
J gene: TRBJ2-3
clone size: many
D gene: TRBD2
CDR3 protein: CASSPLAGASTDTQYF
CDR3 DNA: TGTGCCAGCAGCCCACTAGCGGGGGCTAGCACAGATACGCAGTATTTT

V gene: TRBV20-1
J gene: TRBJ2-7
clone size: .
D gene: TRBD2
CDR3 protein: CSAREYPTSGPYEQYF
CDR3 DNA: TGCAGTGCTAGAGAGTACCCGACTAGCGGCCCCTACGAGCAGTACTTC

V gene: TRBV7-2
J gene: TRBJ1-3
clone size: many
D gene: TRBD1
CDR3 protein: CASRQGVSGNTIYF
CDR3 DNA: TGTGCCAGCAGACAGGGGGTCTCTGGAAACACCATATATTTT

V gene: TRBV3-1
J gene: TRBJ2-2
clone size: few
D gene: .
CDR3 protein: CASGEIGTGELFF
CDR3 DNA: TGTGCCAGCGGAGAGATCGGAACCGGGGAGCTGTTTTTT

V gene: TRBV28
J gene: TRBJ2-2
clone size: many
D gene: .
CDR3 protein: CASSLVSGLTGELFF
CDR3 DNA: TGTGCCAGCAGTTTAGTCAGCGGCCTTACCGGGGAGCTGTTTTTT

V gene: TRBV4-3
J gene: TRBJ2-7
clone size: many
D gene: .
CDR3 protein: CASSQEEARPYEQYF
CDR3 DNA: TGCGCCAGCAGCCAAGAAGAGGCCAGGCCCTACGAGCAGTACTTC

V gene: TRBV7-7
J gene: TRBJ2-7
clone size: many
D gene: .
CDR3 protein: CASSPTGLSYEQYF
CDR3 DNA: TGTGCCAGCAGCCCCACGGGGCTCTCCTACGAGCAGTACTTC

V gene: TRBV6-1
J gene: TRBJ2-3
clone size: many
D gene: TRBD2
CDR3 protein: CASSRLAGGSTDTQYF
CDR3 DNA: TGTGCCAGCAGCCGACTAGCGGGAGGATCCACAGATACGCAGTATTTT

V gene: TRBV6-5
J gene: TRBJ2-7
clone size: .
D gene: .
CDR3 protein: CASSYSMGTYEQYF
CDR3 DNA: TGTGCCAGCAGTTACTCCATGGGTACCTACGAGCAGTACTTC

V gene: TRBV20-1
J gene: TRBJ1-4
clone size: many
D gene: .
CDR3 protein: CSARDPGRQRNEKLFF
CDR3 DNA: TGCAGTGCTAGAGATCCGGGGAGGCAACGAAATGAAAAACTGTTTTTT

V gene: TRBV2
J gene: TRBJ2-5
clone size: many
D gene: .
CDR3 protein: CASSEALARAQETQYF
CDR3 DNA: TGTGCCAGCAGTGAAGCGCTTGCCAGGGCACAAGAGACCCAGTACTTC

V gene: TRBV5-1
J gene: TRBJ2-2
clone size: few
D gene: TRBD2
CDR3 protein: CASSLGLAGVSTGELFF
CDR3 DNA: TGCGCCAGCAGCTTGGGGCTAGCGGGAGTATCTACCGGGGAGCTGTTTTTT

V gene: TRBV20-1
J gene: TRBJ2-1
clone size: .
D gene: .
CDR3 protein: CSAREGLSYNEQFF
CDR3 DNA: TGCAGTGCTAGAGAGGGGTTGAGTTACAATGAGCAGTTCTTC

V gene: TRBV20-1
J gene: TRBJ2-7
clone size: many
D gene: TRBD2
CDR3 protein: CSARSIPGLAGNTYEQYF
CDR3 DNA: TGCAGTGCTAGGTCCATACCGGGACTAGCGGGCAATACCTACGAGCAGTACTTC

V gene: TRBV20-1
J gene: TRBJ1-3
clone size: few
D gene: TRBD1
CDR3 protein: CSARSRQGASGNTIYF
CDR3 DNA: TGCAGTGCTAGAAGCCGTCAGGGGGCCTCAGGAAACACCATATATTTT

V gene: TRBV6-1
J gene: TRBJ2-7
clone size: .
D gene: .
CDR3 protein: CASSRYAGGGEQYF
CDR3 DNA: TGTGCCAGCAGTCGCTACGCGGGTGGCGGCGAGCAGTACTTC

V gene: TRBV20-1
J gene: TRBJ1-5
clone size: many
D gene: TRBD1
CDR3 protein: CSARGDRGQYQPQHF
CDR3 DNA: TGCAGTGCTAGGGGGGACAGGGGTCAATATCAGCCCCAGCATTTT

V gene: TRBV29-1
J gene: TRBJ1-3
clone size: many
D gene: TRBD1
CDR3 protein: CSVSDRAGNTIYF
CDR3 DNA: TGCAGCGTCTCTGACAGGGCTGGAAACACCATATATTTT

V gene: TRBV7-9
J gene: TRBJ2-2
clone size: many
D gene: TRBD1
CDR3 protein: CASSPGTGDEELFF
CDR3 DNA: TGTGCCAGCAGCCCCGGGACAGGGGACGAGGAGCTGTTTTTT

V gene: TRBV5-1
J gene: TRBJ2-7
clone size: many
D gene: TRBD1
CDR3 protein: CASSVSGTGEQYF
CDR3 DNA: TGCGCCAGCAGCGTGTCCGGGACAGGGGAGCAGTACTTC

V gene: TRBV13
J gene: TRBJ2-1
clone size: .
D gene: .
CDR3 protein: CARSAGPGNEQFF
CDR3 DNA: TGTGCCAGGAGCGCCGGTCCCGGGAATGAGCAGTTCTTC

V gene: TRBV4-1
J gene: TRBJ2-2
clone size: many
D gene: .
CDR3 protein: CASSQDLSVGTGELFF
CDR3 DNA: TGCGCCAGCAGCCAAGATCTCAGCGTAGGAACCGGGGAGCTGTTTTTT

V gene: TRBV3-1
J gene: TRBJ2-1
clone size: many
D gene: TRBD2
CDR3 protein: CASSLAGESWGEQFF
CDR3 DNA: TGTGCCAGCAGTTTAGCGGGAGAATCGTGGGGTGAGCAGTTCTTC

V gene: TRBV18
J gene: TRBJ1-4
clone size: .
D gene: .
CDR3 protein: CASSAPSATNEKLFF
CDR3 DNA: TGTGCCAGCTCCGCGCCCAGTGCGACTAATGAAAAACTGTTTTTT

V gene: TRBV27
J gene: TRBJ1-6
clone size: few
D gene: .
CDR3 protein: CASSPGHPPPLHF
CDR3 DNA: TGTGCCAGCAGTCCGGGACATCCCCCACCCCTCCACTTT

V gene: TRBV6-5
J gene: TRBJ1-1
clone size: many
D gene: .
CDR3 protein: CASMAGPGWAEAFF
CDR3 DNA: TGTGCCAGCATGGCAGGTCCAGGGTGGGCTGAAGCTTTCTTT

V gene: TRBV29-1
J gene: TRBJ2-7
clone size: many
D gene: .
CDR3 protein: CSVVSRTSEQYF
CDR3 DNA: TGCAGCGTTGTCTCCAGGACCAGCGAGCAGTACTTC

V gene: TRBV29-1
J gene: TRBJ2-7
clone size: many
D gene: .
CDR3 protein: CSVEGQTYEQYF
CDR3 DNA: TGCAGCGTTGAAGGACAGACCTACGAGCAGTACTTC

V gene: TRBV6-6
J gene: TRBJ2-7
clone size: many
D gene: .
CDR3 protein: CASSASSYEQYF
CDR3 DNA: TGTGCCAGCAGCGCCAGCTCCTACGAGCAGTACTTC

V gene: TRBV20-1
J gene: TRBJ1-4
clone size: many
D gene: TRBD1
CDR3 protein: CSANGQGGEKLFF
CDR3 DNA: TGCAGTGCTAATGGACAGGGAGGAGAAAAACTGTTTTTT

V gene: TRBV29-1
J gene: TRBJ2-7
clone size: .
D gene: .
CDR3 protein: CSVVPAGYEQYF
CDR3 DNA: TGCAGCGTTGTCCCGGCCGGCTACGAGCAGTACTTC

V gene: TRBV7-8
J gene: TRBJ2-5
clone size: many
D gene: .
CDR3 protein: CASSLWTRRGEETQYF
CDR3 DNA: TGTGCCAGCAGCTTATGGACACGGAGGGGAGAAGAGACCCAGTACTTC

V gene: TRBV6-5
J gene: TRBJ2-2
clone size: many
D gene: TRBD1
CDR3 protein: CASSYHPRGTGGFGGELFF
CDR3 DNA: TGTGCCAGCAGTTATCACCCCCGCGGGACAGGGGGTTTCGGCGGGGAGCTGTTTTTT

V gene: TRBV5-1
J gene: TRBJ1-2
clone size: many
D gene: .
CDR3 protein: CASSLVGGGFSYGYTF
CDR3 DNA: TGCGCCAGCAGCTTGGTGGGGGGCGGATTCTCCTATGGCTACACCTTC

V gene: TRBV7-9
J gene: TRBJ2-7
clone size: many
D gene: TRBD2
CDR3 protein: CASSLATGTNLYEQYF
CDR3 DNA: TGTGCCAGCAGCTTAGCAACCGGGACTAATCTCTACGAGCAGTACTTC

V gene: TRBV4-3
J gene: TRBJ2-1
clone size: few
D gene: TRBD1
CDR3 protein: CASSQGTGRLNEQFF
CDR3 DNA: TGCGCCAGCAGCCAAGGGACAGGTCGGCTCAATGAGCAGTTCTTC

V gene: TRBV19
J gene: TRBJ2-5
clone size: many
D gene: .
CDR3 protein: CASSIQGQTQYF
CDR3 DNA: TGTGCCAGTAGTATCCAGGGGCAGACCCAGTACTTC

V gene: TRBV12-3/TRBV12-4
J gene: TRBJ1-1
clone size: many
D gene: .
CDR3 protein: CASSLARAYTEAFF
CDR3 DNA: TGTGCCAGCAGTTTGGCCAGGGCCTACACTGAAGCTTTCTTT

V gene: TRBV4-3
J gene: TRBJ2-2
clone size: .
D gene: TRBD2
CDR3 protein: CASSLTPGLDTGELFF
CDR3 DNA: TGCGCCAGCAGCCTAACACCGGGACTAGACACCGGGGAGCTGTTTTTT

V gene: TRBV24-1
J gene: TRBJ1-2
clone size: many
D gene: .
CDR3 protein: CATKFTRPFYGYTF
CDR3 DNA: TGTGCCACCAAGTTCACAAGGCCCTTCTATGGCTACACCTTC

V gene: TRBV5-1
J gene: TRBJ2-7
clone size: many
D gene: .
CDR3 protein: CASSAEAGVSYEQYF
CDR3 DNA: TGCGCCAGCAGCGCGGAGGCCGGGGTCTCCTACGAGCAGTACTTC

V gene: TRBV6-2/TRBV6-3
J gene: TRBJ2-7
clone size: many
D gene: .
CDR3 protein: CASSYSSQNYEQYF
CDR3 DNA: TGTGCCAGCAGTTACTCGAGTCAGAACTACGAGCAGTACTTC